This entry lists 32 T cell receptor beta chains sequenced from one sample in a study of regulatory T cells in long-lasting Graves disease. Time point noted: newly diagnosed GD, antithyroid drugs for less than 3 months. The TCR library was prepared using RNA isolated from PBMCs. The TCR beta library used iRepertoire HTBI primers with Arm-PCR amplification of CDR3. TCRdb called the multiplex PCR reads again in MiXCR, with one record for every CDR3 protein. The profile shows 440,000 or so distinct CDR3 sequences, about 16% of them singletons. These data were also filed under a second study, of T cells in Graves' hyperthyroidism and ophthalmopathy.

The sequences come from peripheral blood mononuclear cells (PBMCs), collected at new diagnosis, from a patient treated with antithyroid drugs. The source is a woman aged 25 to 39 with Graves disease.

V gene TRBV4-1 combines with J gene TRBJ2-7; tentative D call: TRBD1 (5 bases). The CDR3 is 17 residues long. V lost 4 bases and J lost 0, with 19 bases in between. Per germline, CDR1 MGHRA and CDR2 YSYEKL. The CDR3 protein is CASSLSLGQENSYEQYF. The CDR3 region has the DNA TGCGCCAGCAGCCTTAGTTTGGGGCAGGAGAACTCCTACGAGCAGTACTTC.

This clonotype was observed many times. V usage is TRBV2 and J usage is TRBJ1-6; 9 bases agree with TRBD1. This CDR3 has 15 residues. Germline trimming cut 4 bases from V and 6 bases from J; bases unmatched to any gene: 4. Looked up from germline, CDR1 is SNHLY and CDR2 is FYNNEI. The CDR3 spells CASSGGQGINSPLHF. CDR3 coding DNA: TGTGCCAGCAGTGGAGGACAGGGGATTAATTCACCCCTCCACTTT.

The chain is built from TRBV3-1 and TRBJ2-2; TRBD2 might be the D (5 bases). The ends were cut back, 7 bases at V and 6 bases at J, with 15 bases in the middle. The CDR3 extends over 14 amino acids. Germline CDR1 LGHDT, CDR2 YNNKEL (reference sequence). The CDR3 spells CASTATGFSGELFF. CDR3 in DNA: TGTGCCAGCACCGCAACGGGGTTCTCCGGGGAGCTGTTTTTT.

In this sample, this clonotype turned up a few times. The gene calls are TRBV4-1 and TRBJ1-1; D uncertain. This CDR3 has 13 amino acids. The V gene's germline CDR1 is MGHRA and CDR2 YSYEKL. Trimming took off 0 bases at V and 8 bases at J, with 10 bases between the two ends. The CDR3 spells CASSQESYTEAFF. The CDR3 region has the DNA TGCGCCAGCAGCCAAGAGTCTTATACCGAAGCTTTCTTT.

This clonotype was found many times. The chain joins TRBV7-3 to TRBJ2-1; 13 nucleotides align to TRBD2. The junction had 3 bases not matched to a gene; V was cut back by 5 bases and J by 5 bases. Germline V lookup: CDR1 SGHTA, CDR2 FQGTGA. The CDR3 is made up of 15 amino acids. The CDR3 nucleotides read TGTGCCAGCAGCCGAGGGACTAGCGGGAACAATGAGCAGTTCTTC. Translating gives CASSRGTSGNNEQFF.

This clonotype was counted at least ten times. The CDR3 DNA follows: TGTGCCAGCAGCTTAACCGGGGGTAGCGGGAGTAATGAGCAGTTCTTC. Translated, it gives CASSLTGGSGSNEQFF. This chain connects TRBV7-3 to TRBJ2-1; 9 bases line up with TRBD2. Germline trimming cut 0 bases from V and 7 bases from J; bases unmatched to any gene: 7. CDR1 is SGHTA, CDR2 FQGTGA, per germline. The CDR3 is 16 residues long.

The J gene is TRBJ2-1, the V gene TRBV24-1; 10 bases are shared with TRBD2. Germline CDR1 is KGHDR and CDR2 is SFDVKD. Unmatched junction bases numbered 11, after V lost 1 base and J lost 12 bases. This CDR3 spans 16 amino acids. Written as DNA, the CDR3 is TGTGCCACCAGTGATTTTAAAAGGACTAGCGGTCTAATGCAGTTCTTC. Its protein is CATSDFKRTSGLMQFF.

This clonotype was picked up many times. The chain links TRBV28 to TRBJ1-1; 8 bases match TRBD1. Trimming at V came to 4 bases and at J to 5 bases, leaving 12 bases not matched to a gene. The CDR3 is made up of 16 amino acids. The germline CDR1 and CDR2 sequences are MDHEN and SYDVKM. CDR3 sequence: CASSSILDRGGTEAFF. CDR3 nucleotides: TGTGCCAGCAGTTCGATACTCGACAGGGGTGGAACTGAAGCTTTCTTT. The variable domain in full, with the rest retrieved from reference TRBV28 and TRBJ1-1, is DVKVTQSSRYLVKRTGEKVFLECVQDMDHENMFWYRQDPGLGLRLIYFSYDVKMKEKGDIPEGYSVSREKKERFSLILESASTNQTSMYLCASSSILDRGGTEAFFGQGTRLTVV.

Remarks on this clonotype: A read error is likely, as this CDR3 ends without the conserved phenylalanine or tryptophan. The chain has TRBV6-1 and TRBJ2-7; no clear D gene. CDR1 and CDR2 from the germline V gene are MNHNS and SASEGT. The CDR3 sequence is 12 residues long. V was trimmed by 6 bases and J by 6 bases, leaving 12 bases between them. For the CDR3, the DNA is TGTGCCAGCAGGATGGGCCGCCTCGAGCAGTACTCC. Its translation: CASRMGRLEQYS.

Ten or more counts support this clonotype. The chain recombines TRBV28 with TRBJ2-2; no reliable D call. V was cut by 6 bases and J by 6 bases, with 17 bases left in between. Germline-derived CDR1 and CDR2 are MDHEN and SYDVKM. The CDR3 totals 15 residues. CDR3 coding DNA: TGTGCCAGCAGCCCGCCCGGTGGCCGATCCGGGGAGCTGTTTTTT. The encoded protein is CASSPPGGRSGELFF.

This clonotype has at least ten counts. The chain uses TRBV28 and TRBJ2-1; 11 positions agree with TRBD2. CDR1 is MDHEN and CDR2 is SYDVKM in the germline V gene. This CDR3 has 17 residues. Trimming removed 4 bases from V and 9 bases from J; junction bases left unmatched: 14. The CDR3 DNA is TGTGCCAGCAGTTGGGCCGTAGCGGGAGGGCCCTGGAGTGAGCAGTTCTTC. Translating gives CASSWAVAGGPWSEQFF.

Concerning this clonotype itself: A read error may produce the germline difference seen at one junction end. This chain uses TRBV7-8 with TRBJ2-2; 9 nucleotides match TRBD2. Germline V gene sequence: CDR1 SGHVS, CDR2 FQNEAQ. This CDR3 has 16 residues. The CDR3 DNA is TGTGTCAGCAGCTGGTTAGCGGGAGACGTCGCCGGGGAGCTGTTTTTT. Translated, it gives CVSSWLAGDVAGELFF.

There are many counts of this clonotype. The chain joins TRBV27 to TRBJ1-1; D may be TRBD1 (6 bases). The V end was cut by 4 bases, the J end by 2 bases, with 8 bases between. This CDR3 spans 13 amino acids. Per germline, CDR1 MNHEY and CDR2 SMNVEV (reference sequence). CDR3: CASSSDSNTEAFF. The CDR3 DNA reads as TGTGCCAGCAGTTCGGACAGTAACACTGAAGCTTTCTTT.

This clonotype was observed many times. V gene TRBV29-1 combines with J gene TRBJ2-5; D may be TRBD2 (5 bases). This CDR3 is 14 amino acids long. The germline CDR1 and CDR2 sequences are SQVTM and ANQGSEA. Deletions cut 5 bases from V and 5 bases from J, with 18 bases between. Here the CDR3 reads CSVNPGFLEETQYF. The CDR3 bases are TGCAGCGTTAACCCGGGATTCTTGGAGGAGACCCAGTACTTC.

The V gene is TRBV2, the J gene TRBJ1-4; 9 bases are a match to TRBD1. Germline V gene lookup returns CDR1 SNHLY and CDR2 FYNNEI. Trimming removed 9 bases from V and 8 bases from J; junction bases left unmatched: 7. The CDR3 runs to 13 residues. The CDR3 nucleotides read TGTGCCAGTCAGACAGGGGGTCGGGAAAAACTGTTTTTT. Its protein product is CASQTGGREKLFF.

The V and J genes are TRBV10-3 and TRBJ2-3, with a possible D match to TRBD2 (6 bases). CDR1 ENHRY and CDR2 SYGVKD come from the germline V gene. The CDR3 extends over 15 amino acids. Trimming shortened V by 3 bases and J by 0 bases, and 10 bases separated the two germline ends. CDR3 coding DNA: TGTGCCATCAGTGACTACGCGGGAAGCACAGATACGCAGTATTTT. Its translation: CAISDYAGSTDTQYF.

At least ten counts were recorded for this clonotype. This sequence joins TRBV3-1 and TRBJ2-1; weak D call: TRBD1 (5 bases). Per germline, CDR1 LGHDT and CDR2 YNNKEL (reference sequence). Trimming took 3 bases from V and 4 from J, leaving 25 bases between them. This CDR3 has 19 amino acids. The CDR3 region is CASSHKPRSTRAGYNEQFF. As DNA, the CDR3 is TGTGCCAGCAGCCACAAGCCTCGGTCGACCAGAGCAGGGTACAATGAGCAGTTCTTC.

This clonotype was counted at least ten times. The rearrangement links TRBV5-1 to TRBJ2-7; no definite D call. CDR1 SGHRS and CDR2 YFSETQ come from the germline V gene. This CDR3 has 14 residues. The germline V and J ends were trimmed by 5 bases and 1 base, with 13 bases remaining between them. As DNA, the CDR3 is TGCGCCAGCAGGCGACTGGCGGATTCCTACGAGCAGTACTTC. Protein sequence: CASRRLADSYEQYF.

This clonotype was counted many times. The rearrangement joins TRBV27 to TRBJ2-7; the D is unclear. Germline lookup yields CDR1 MNHEY and CDR2 SMNVEV (reference sequence). This CDR3 has 12 residues. The ends were cut back, 4 bases at V and 3 bases at J, with 7 bases in the middle. CDR3 sequence: CASSSSNYEQYF. The CDR3 coding sequence is TGTGCCAGCAGTTCGAGTAACTACGAGCAGTACTTC.

Ten or more counts support this clonotype. The chain uses TRBV28 and TRBJ1-1, with TRBD1 as a possible D gene (6 bases). Per germline, CDR1 MDHEN and CDR2 SYDVKM. V was trimmed by 7 bases and J by 7 bases, leaving 19 bases between them. The CDR3 consists of 14 residues. CDR3 in amino acids: CASKGTRQAYEAFF. The DNA of the CDR3 is TGTGCCAGCAAGGGAACAAGACAGGCCTATGAAGCTTTCTTT.

The sample holds many counts of this clonotype. The V gene is TRBV7-3, the J gene TRBJ2-3, with 8 bases matching TRBD2. The CDR3 sequence is 17 residues long. Germline CDR1 SGHTA, CDR2 FQGTGA. The V and J ends lost 5 bases and 4 bases, in that order; junction bases with no gene match: 14. CDR3 region: CASSPDPAGASADTQYF. CDR3 DNA sequence: TGTGCCAGCAGCCCCGACCCAGCGGGAGCTTCGGCAGATACGCAGTATTTT.

This clonotype has ten or more counts. The chain combines TRBV6-5 with TRBJ2-7; D gene unclear. Per the germline V gene, CDR1 is MNHEY and CDR2 is SVGAGI. The CDR3 spans 14 residues. V was pared by 0 bases and J by 0 bases, with 6 bases between. The CDR3 region has the DNA TGTGCCAGCAGTTACTCTGAAGACTCCTACGAGCAGTACTTC. This gives the protein CASSYSEDSYEQYF.

This clonotype was detected ten times or more. J is TRBJ1-1 and V is TRBV18, with D unresolved. Trimming removed 6 bases at V and 1 base at J, with 12 bases between. Germline assignment: CDR1 KGHSH and CDR2 LQKENI. The CDR3 has 14 residues. CDR3 DNA sequence: TGTGCCAGCTCCTCCCGGGGTGGGAACACTGAAGCTTTCTTT. This sequence encodes CASSSRGGNTEAFF.

The chain combines TRBV7-9 with TRBJ1-2; no clear D. Trimming took off 4 bases at V and 2 bases at J, with 8 bases between the two ends. The CDR3 loop spans 13 amino acids. The germline V gene encodes CDR1 SEHNR and CDR2 FQNEAQ (reference sequence). CDR3 sequence reads: CASSSHTNYGYTF. CDR3 bases: TGTGCCAGCAGCTCCCACACCAACTATGGCTACACCTTC.

This clonotype was counted only a few times. V usage is TRBV5-1 and J usage is TRBJ2-1; perhaps TRBD2 as D (5 bases). The CDR3 is made up of 14 amino acids. Trimming cost V 2 bases and J 0 bases, with 6 bases left between them. Per the germline V gene, CDR1 is SGHRS and CDR2 is YFSETQ. The CDR3 DNA follows: TGCGCCAGCAGCTTTGGGAGCTCCTACAATGAGCAGTTCTTC. Amino acids: CASSFGSSYNEQFF.

Note on this clonotype: A much larger clone sits a single nucleotide away, making a read error possible. This chain links TRBV6-2 or TRBV6-3 with TRBJ2-7; D could derive from TRBD1 or TRBD2 (5 bases each). The CDR3 is 14 residues long. Between the trimmed V and J ends, which lost 10 bases and 5 bases, there was a span of 21 bases. Germline V gene data show CDR1 as MNHEY and CDR2 as SVGEGT. CDR3 DNA sequence: TGTGCCACACTAAGGCCGGGACCTCGGGACGAGCAGTACTTC. Its protein product is CATLRPGPRDEQYF.

This clonotype occurred many times. The rearrangement links TRBV7-9 to TRBJ2-7; TRBD2 matches 7 bases. Germline lookup yields CDR1 SEHNR and CDR2 FQNEAQ (reference sequence). V gave up 3 bases and J gave up 6 bases; unmatched junction bases: 2. CDR3 length: 12 residues. CDR3 nucleotides: TGTGCCAGCAGCTTCGGGGAGGGCGAGCAGTACTTC. Protein product: CASSFGEGEQYF. The entire variable domain, with the rest obtained from reference TRBV7-9 and TRBJ2-7, is as follows: DTGVSQNPRHKITKRGQNVTFRCDPISEHNRLYWYRQTLGQGPEFLTYFQNEAQLEKSRLLSDRFSAERPKGSFSTLEIQRTEQGDSAMYLCASSFGEGEQYFGPGTRLTVT.

The V call is TRBV4-2, the J call TRBJ2-7, with 10 positions matching TRBD2. CDR3 length equals 18 residues. CDR1 is LGHNA, CDR2 YNFKEQ, per germline. V trimming: 0 bases; J trimming: 4 bases; junction bases outside the gene matches: 12. DNA of the CDR3: TGTGCCAGCAGCCAAGATCAGAGCGGGAGGGGGCTCATATACGAGCAGTACTTC. Encoded protein: CASSQDQSGRGLIYEQYF.

The table lists this clonotype with many counts. The J gene is TRBJ1-4, the V gene TRBV9; 8 bases line up with TRBD1. Trimming cost V 3 bases and J 5 bases; bases outside gene matches: 3. CDR3 length equals 14 residues. Per germline, CDR1 SGDLS and CDR2 YYNGEE. CDR3 residues: CASSARQGNEKLFF. The CDR3 DNA is TGTGCCAGCAGCGCCCGACAGGGGAATGAAAAACTGTTTTTT.

The sample holds many counts of this clonotype. The chain is built from TRBV30 and TRBJ2-5; D not resolved. The CDR3 consists of 12 residues. Germline V gene lookup returns CDR1 GTSNPN and CDR2 SVGIG (reference sequence). The V end lost 3 bases, the J end lost 4 bases, and 9 bases lay between the germline ends. The CDR3 DNA sequence: TGTGCCTGGAGGGGCCCTAGAGAGACCCAGTACTTC. Protein sequence: CAWRGPRETQYF.

This clonotype was recorded at least ten times. The chain is built from TRBV12-3 or TRBV12-4 and TRBJ1-2; D gene unclear. Trimming took 3 bases from V and 8 from J, leaving 10 bases between them. CDR3 size: 12 residues. The CDR3 nucleotides are TGTGCCAGCAGTTTGGAGGCTCGCGGCTACACCTTC. Translating it yields CASSLEARGYTF.

A note on this clonotype: With a much larger clone just one base away, this may be a read error. This chain links TRBV27 with TRBJ1-2; 7 bases line up with TRBD1. Trimming cost V 6 bases and J 8 bases; bases outside gene matches: 12. This CDR3 is built from 14 residues. The germline CDR1 and CDR2 sequences are MNHEY and SMNVEV (reference sequence). CDR3 nucleotides: TGTGCCAGCAGATCAAGCGAGGGGGCGGAAGGCTACACCTTC. Amino acid sequence: CASRSSEGAEGYTF.